These T cell receptor beta chains were read from a single sample in a study of cytomegalovirus exposure and HLA in healthy donors. The method was immunoSEQ multiplex PCR; TCRdb's version includes in-frame clones alone and lacks a portion of them. Here the sample spans over 130,000 clones, more than 85% being singletons. Sequences were obtained from PBMCs. Every receptor here comes from a young man in good health and CMV-seropositive. The CDR3 runs from the conserved cysteine through the conserved F or W. A D gene is named only where the DNA matches it firmly. Expanded clones are given a class, and other clones once, few, many or no size at all.

TRBJ2-7 TRBV19 - TRBD1 CASSSEGDSSYEQYF TGTGCCAGTAGTAGCGAGGGGGACAGTTCCTACGAGCAGTACTTC
TRBJ2-7 TRBV2 - - CASKTDKTYEQYF TGTGCCAGTAAAACCGACAAAACCTACGAGCAGTACTTC
TRBJ2-1 TRBV29-1 - TRBD1 CSVGGSWDRPLLVNEQFF TGCAGCGTTGGGGGTTCGTGGGACAGGCCACTTCTAGTCAATGAGCAGTTCTTC
TRBJ2-1 TRBV27 - TRBD1 CASTPPGTGGWNEQFF TGTGCCAGCACCCCCCCCGGGACAGGGGGGTGGAATGAGCAGTTCTTC
TRBJ1-5 TRBV7-9 - - CASSLASGGRGNQPQHF TGTGCCAGCAGCTTAGCTTCCGGGGGGCGAGGCAATCAGCCCCAGCATTTT
TRBJ1-2 TRBV6-1 - TRBD1 CASSEDETGTYGYTF TGTGCCAGCAGTGAAGATGAGACAGGGACTTATGGCTACACCTTC
TRBJ2-7 TRBV27 - TRBD1 CASSLPTGGVDEQYF TGTGCCAGCAGTTTACCGACAGGGGGCGTCGACGAGCAGTACTTC
TRBJ1-2 TRBV14 - TRBD1 CASSQTGQVANYGYTF TGTGCCAGCAGCCAGACAGGACAGGTAGCTAACTATGGCTACACCTTC
TRBJ1-2 TRBV6-5 many TRBD1 CASRPDRGAYGYTF TGTGCCAGCAGGCCAGACAGGGGGGCCTATGGCTACACCTTC
TRBJ2-1 TRBV19 - TRBD2 CASNRGAYNEQFF TGTGCCAGTAACCGGGGGGCCTACAATGAGCAGTTCTTC
TRBJ2-7 TRBV5-1 once TRBD2 CASFGGLAGSYEQYF TGCGCCAGCTTCGGGGGTCTAGCGGGGTCCTACGAGCAGTACTTC
TRBJ2-1 TRBV19 - - CASSTERYNEQFF TGTGCCAGTAGTACCGAGAGATACAATGAGCAGTTCTTC
TRBJ2-3 TRBV25-1 - - CASSEGGTGTDTQYF TGTGCCAGCAGTGAAGGGGGGACCGGCACAGATACGCAGTATTTT